The clone carrying this T cell receptor beta chain was picked up a small number of times. Using unique molecular identifiers, the investigators prepared the TCRbeta library. Via MiXCR, TCRdb re-called the PCR reads, giving one row per CDR3 protein. The sample carries under 400,000 distinct CDR3 sequences, around 25% recorded once. This CDR3 is 12 amino acids long. CDR1 and CDR2 (germline): DFQATT, SNEGSKA (reference sequence). V was cut by 1 base and J by 4 bases, with 5 bases left in between. This sample is drawn from a study of T-cell reconstitution after alpha-beta-depleted transplantation in children.

The rearrangement links TRBV20-1 to TRBJ1-3; D remains ambiguous. The TCR sequence derives from a male patient younger than 18 who had a stem cell transplant for acute lymphoblastic leukemia, so the T cells may come from the graft donor. The sequencing used PBMCs, mostly from graft donor cells, collected 180 days after TCRalphabeta/CD19-depleted stem cell transplant. CDR3 protein: CSARGNGNTIYF. CDR3 nucleotide sequence: TGCAGTGCTAGAGGCAACGGAAACACCATATATTTT.